This passage covers 25 T cell receptor beta chains from one sample sequenced in a study of long-term antiretroviral therapy in people with HIV. Researchers report immunoSEQ v3.0 was run at survey level. Measured with immunoSEQ multiplex PCR; TCRdb has only the in-frame clones, and not every one. The sample lists 16,000 or so clones; 90% to 95% were seen once. Sequences were derived from unsorted PBMCs, sampled approximately 11 years after starting antiretroviral therapy. The receptors stem from a man aged 30 to 39 with HIV.

V usage is TRBV7-8 and J usage is TRBJ1-2, with D unresolved. CDR3 size: 14 residues. V lost 2 bases and J 6 bases, leaving 13 bases between the germline ends. Germline loops: CDR1 SGHVS, CDR2 FQNEAQ. Here the CDR3 reads CASSLSEGIDGYTF. CDR3 coding DNA: TGTGCCAGCAGCTTAAGTGAGGGTATTGATGGCTACACCTTC.

This clone came up a few times. The chain couples TRBV11-2 to TRBJ2-7; D possibly corresponds to TRBD1 (5 bases). The CDR3 has 14 residues. The V end lost 3 bases, the J end lost 2 bases, and 11 bases lay between the germline ends. Germline V gene sequence: CDR1 SGHAT, CDR2 FQNNGV. The CDR3 nucleotides read TGTGCCAGCAGCTTCAGGGCCGAGCCCTACGAGCAGTACTTC. Its translation: CASSFRAEPYEQYF. Full variable domain (outside the CDR3, taken from reference TRBV11-2 and TRBJ2-7): EAGVAQSPRYKIIEKRQSVAFWCNPISGHATLYWYQQILGQGPKLLIQFQNNGVVDDSQLPKDRFSAERLKGVDSTLKIQPAKLEDSAVYLCASSFRAEPYEQYFGPGTRLTVT.

In this sample, this clone turned up a few times. V and J are TRBV2 and TRBJ2-1, with D uncertain. Germline values: CDR1 SNHLY, CDR2 FYNNEI. Trimming removed 1 base at V and 1 base at J, with 8 bases between. The CDR3 is 15 amino acids. CDR3 DNA: TGTGCCAGCAGTGAAGGGTTAAATTCCTACAATGAGCAGTTCTTC. Amino acid sequence: CASSEGLNSYNEQFF.

V gene TRBV5-6 combines with J gene TRBJ1-5, with D possibly matching TRBD1 (5 bases). CDR1 is SGHDT, CDR2 YYEEEE, per germline. Deletions cut 5 bases from V and 6 bases from J, with 18 bases between. The CDR3 contains 15 residues. In nucleotides, the CDR3 is TGTGCCAGCAGTTACGGGACCCGGGGAGGTCAGCCCCAGCATTTT. Translation: CASSYGTRGGQPQHF. Complete variable domain (other parts from reference TRBV5-6 and TRBJ1-5): DAGVTQSPTHLIKTRGQQVTLRCSPKSGHDTVSWYQQALGQGPQFIFQYYEEEERQRGNFPDRFSGHQFPNYSSELNVNALLLGDSALYLCASSYGTRGGQPQHFGDGTRLSIL.

The V gene is TRBV5-6, the J gene TRBJ1-1, with TRBD1 as a possible D gene (5 bases). The V end was cut by 4 bases, the J end by 1 base, with 17 bases between. Looked up from germline, CDR1 is SGHDT and CDR2 is YYEEEE. This CDR3 region has 16 residues. Here the CDR3 reads CASSLWTPPTNTEAFF. The CDR3 DNA is TGTGCCAGCAGCCTATGGACACCACCAACGAACACTGAAGCTTTCTTT. The full variable domain, with the rest looked up from reference TRBV5-6 and TRBJ1-1, is DAGVTQSPTHLIKTRGQQVTLRCSPKSGHDTVSWYQQALGQGPQFIFQYYEEEERQRGNFPDRFSGHQFPNYSSELNVNALLLGDSALYLCASSLWTPPTNTEAFFGQGTRLTVV.

V usage is TRBV6-1 and J usage is TRBJ1-4; no clear D. The CDR3 runs 14 residues. V lost 1 base and J lost 2, with 5 bases in between. In germline, CDR1 is MNHNS, CDR2 SASEGT. Here the CDR3 reads CASSEGTTNEKLFF. The CDR3 DNA reads TGTGCCAGCAGTGAAGGAACCACTAATGAAAAACTGTTTTTT.

The J gene is TRBJ2-5, the V gene TRBV5-1, with 10 bases matching TRBD1. V dropped 4 bases and J dropped 2; count of bases not matched to a gene: 2. The CDR3 has 14 amino acids. The germline gives CDR1 SGHRS, CDR2 YFSETQ. The CDR3 here is CASSGQGVQETQYF. CDR3 sequence (DNA): TGCGCCAGCAGCGGACAGGGGGTTCAAGAGACCCAGTACTTC.

The V call is TRBV18, the J call TRBJ1-1; no firm D call. This CDR3 comprises 13 residues. The ends were cut back, 3 bases at V and 6 bases at J, with 11 bases in the middle. Germline CDR1 and CDR2: KGHSH and LQKENI. The CDR3 coding sequence is TGTGCCAGCTCACCTTGGGCACGGGCTGAAGCTTTCTTT. Translating it yields CASSPWARAEAFF. Full variable domain (remainder filled in from reference TRBV18 and TRBJ1-1): NAGVMQNPRHLVRRRGQEARLRCSPMKGHSHVYWYRQLPEEGLKFMVYLQKENIIDESGMPKERFSAEFPKEGPSILRIQQVVRGDSAAYFCASSPWARAEAFFGQGTRLTVV.

The chain links TRBV5-1 to TRBJ1-1, with D perhaps matching TRBD1 (6 bases). The CDR3 is made up of 14 amino acids. In germline, CDR1 is SGHRS, CDR2 YFSETQ. Trimming pared 1 base from V and 3 bases from J, leaving 10 bases between. The DNA for the CDR3 is TGCGCCAGCAGCTTGTCACAGGGAGACACTGAAGCTTTCTTT. It codes for CASSLSQGDTEAFF. The variable domain in full, completed from reference TRBV5-1 and TRBJ1-1, reads KAGVTQTPRYLIKTRGQQVTLSCSPISGHRSVSWYQQTPGQGLQFLFEYFSETQRNKGNFPGRFSGRQFSNSRSEMNVSTLELGDSALYLCASSLSQGDTEAFFGQGTRLTVV.

The chain links TRBV5-4 to TRBJ2-5; 7 positions agree with TRBD1. Per the germline V gene, CDR1 is SGHNT and CDR2 is YYREEE (reference sequence). This CDR3 spans 15 amino acids. Trimming took 3 bases from V and 1 from J; bases not matched to a gene: 6. The CDR3 is CASSSYRDSQETQYF. The CDR3 DNA reads as TGTGCCAGCAGCTCCTACCGGGACAGCCAAGAGACCCAGTACTTC.

The J gene is TRBJ2-5, the V gene TRBV5-8; TRBD2 agrees at 10 bases. The length of the CDR3 is 14 residues. Germline V CDR1 and CDR2: SGHTS, YDEGEE. V trimming: 4 bases; J trimming: 5 bases; junction bases outside the gene matches: 5. CDR3 sequence reads: CASSVAGGPETQYF. The CDR3 DNA sequence: TGTGCCAGCAGCGTAGCGGGGGGCCCTGAGACCCAGTACTTC.

This clone has a single count. The rearrangement joins TRBV6-5 to TRBJ2-1; 11 bases match TRBD1. Germline CDR1 is MNHEY and CDR2 is SVGAGI. The V segment lost 0 bases and the J segment 8 bases; nucleotides outside the gene matches: 3. CDR3 length: 15 residues. The CDR3 is CASSYSGTGGHEQFF. CDR3 DNA: TGTGCCAGCAGTTACTCGGGGACAGGGGGGCATGAGCAGTTCTTC.

The chain carries TRBV4-1 and TRBJ2-6, with a tentative D call TRBD1 (5 bases). The length of the CDR3 is 17 residues. Germline-derived CDR1 and CDR2 are MGHRA and YSYEKL. V lost 4 bases and J 0 bases, leaving 13 bases between the germline ends. The chain's CDR3 is CASSRMGLSSGANVLTF. The CDR3 coding sequence is TGCGCCAGCAGCCGTATGGGGCTGAGCTCTGGGGCCAACGTCCTGACTTTC.

V gene TRBV7-2 combines with J gene TRBJ1-2; D is uncertain. This CDR3 is 14 amino acids long. Germline V gene lookup returns CDR1 SGHTA and CDR2 FQGNSA. V lost 2 bases and J lost 6, with 13 bases in between. The CDR3 is CASSLPGRFDGYTF. As DNA, the CDR3 is TGTGCCAGCAGCTTACCCGGACGGTTTGATGGCTACACCTTC.

The V and J genes are TRBV2 and TRBJ2-7; the D gene is possibly TRBD2 (6 bases). CDR1 is SNHLY and CDR2 is FYNNEI in the germline V gene. The V end was cut by 7 bases, the J end by 1 base, with 8 bases between. There are 12 residues in the CDR3. The CDR3 spells CASIGGSYEQYF. CDR3 nucleotides: TGTGCCAGCATCGGGGGATCCTACGAGCAGTACTTC.

The chain combines TRBV18 with TRBJ1-1; no clear D gene. V was pared by 3 bases and J by 1 base, with 9 bases between. Germline V gene lookup returns CDR1 KGHSH and CDR2 LQKENI. This CDR3 contains 14 residues. This CDR3 is CASSPRTGNTEAFF. The CDR3 nucleotides read TGTGCCAGCTCACCTAGGACCGGGAACACTGAAGCTTTCTTT.

The chain employs TRBV27 and TRBJ2-2; D is tentatively TRBD1 or TRBD2 (5 bases each). The V gene lost 8 bases and the J gene lost 1 base, with 5 bases spanning the gap. CDR1 and CDR2 from the germline V gene are MNHEY and SMNVEV (reference sequence). The CDR3 sequence is 12 residues long. The CDR3 here is CASGGNTGELFF. CDR3 in DNA: TGTGCCAGCGGGGGGAACACCGGGGAGCTGTTTTTT.

The chain uses TRBV19 and TRBJ2-6; the match to TRBD1 covers 11 bases. The V segment lost 6 bases and the J segment 3 bases; nucleotides outside the gene matches: 10. CDR3 size: 18 residues. Germline V gene lookup returns CDR1 LNHDA and CDR2 SQIVND (reference sequence). CDR3 nucleotides: TGTGCCAGTAGGGACCCGGACAGGGGGCTCAGTGGGGCCAACGTCCTGACTTTC. Residues: CASRDPDRGLSGANVLTF.

V is TRBV6-5 and J is TRBJ1-3; D unclear. V was clipped by 0 bases and J by 4 bases, with 7 bases between them. This CDR3 spans 14 amino acids. Germline values: CDR1 MNHEY, CDR2 SVGAGI. Written as DNA, the CDR3 is TGTGCCAGCAGTTACTCCTCTGCAGGAAACACCATATATTTT. Translation gives CASSYSSAGNTIYF.

The chain uses TRBV30 and TRBJ1-1; TRBD1 might be the D (5 bases). Germline CDR1 reads GTSNPN; CDR2 reads SVGIG (reference sequence). The CDR3 extends over 12 amino acids. The V end lost 0 bases, the J end lost 4 bases, and 6 bases lay between the germline ends. This CDR3 is CAWSVQGTEAFF. CDR3 nucleotides: TGTGCCTGGAGTGTGCAGGGCACTGAAGCTTTCTTT.

This clone has a handful of counts. This chain joins TRBV19 and TRBJ1-1; D not resolved. Germline lookup yields CDR1 LNHDA and CDR2 SQIVND (reference sequence). The CDR3 contains 11 residues. Trimming stripped 9 bases from V and 4 bases from J, with 9 bases between. The chain's CDR3 is CASLLGTEAFF. The CDR3 region has the DNA TGTGCCAGCCTACTGGGCACTGAAGCTTTCTTT.

A single count supports this clone. The chain recombines TRBV18 with TRBJ1-1, with D unresolved. The ends were cut back, 2 bases at V and 0 bases at J, with 19 bases in the middle. The germline V gene encodes CDR1 KGHSH and CDR2 LQKENI. CDR3 length: 18 residues. CDR3 DNA sequence: TGTGCCAGCTCACCAATTCCCCTCGGGAGTAACATGAACACTGAAGCTTTCTTT. Its protein is CASSPIPLGSNMNTEAFF.

The V call is TRBV28, the J call TRBJ1-5, with D uncertain. The V end lost 4 bases, the J end lost 7 bases, and 20 bases lay between the germline ends. The CDR3 length is 16 residues. The V gene's germline CDR1 is MDHEN and CDR2 SYDVKM. CDR3 in amino acids: CASSSYGPTNVQPQHF. CDR3 bases: TGTGCCAGCAGTTCCTACGGACCCACGAACGTGCAGCCCCAGCATTTT.

The genes are TRBV19 and TRBJ1-2; D is ambiguous. Looked up from germline, CDR1 is LNHDA and CDR2 is SQIVND (reference sequence). The CDR3 is 13 residues long. V was pared by 3 bases and J by 6 bases, with 11 bases between. This CDR3 is CASSMPAGDGYTF. CDR3 bases: TGTGCCAGTAGTATGCCGGCGGGAGATGGCTACACCTTC.

The chain recombines TRBV5-4 with TRBJ1-3; 9 nucleotides line up with TRBD1. The germline CDR1 and CDR2 sequences are SGHNT and YYREEE (reference sequence). CDR3 size: 15 residues. The J segment lost 6 bases and the V segment lost 2 bases, leaving 6 bases of the junction unmatched. The CDR3 loop reads CASSFGQGSENTIYF. DNA for the CDR3: TGTGCCAGCAGCTTCGGACAGGGGTCCGAAAACACCATATATTTT.